This record concerns one T cell receptor (beta chain) sequence. What it recognizes is unknown. The data were obtained in a study of identical twins. Study outcomes and limitations: Twin-shared out-of-frame alpha sequences were enriched for low generation probability. Excess sharing by twins proved weaker in beta out-of-frame sequences.

TCRdb analysed the 5' RACE reads with MiXCR anew, one entry per CDR3 protein. The data contain fewer than 650,000 distinct CDR3 sequences, just over 7% of them singletons. The V gene lost 3 bases and the J gene lost 4 bases, with 18 bases spanning the gap. Germline lookup yields CDR1 SGDLS and CDR2 YYNGEE. This CDR3 spans 16 amino acids. This sample was shared with a second study, whose subject was yellow fever vaccine responses in identical twins.

The TCR sequence derives from a woman in her late teens or twenties in good health. Sequencing was carried out using PBMCs. This chain joins TRBV9 and TRBJ2-3; possible D gene TRBD1, 6 bases. CDR3 sequence (DNA): TGTGCCAGCAGCGCTAACACAGGGACGGGCCCAGATACGCAGTATTTT. It specifies CASSANTGTGPDTQYF.